The clone carrying this TCR beta chain appeared once. Per the original methods: Nucleated cell counts were estimated from reference gene primer amplification. TCRdb's table, derived via immunoSEQ multiplex PCR, lists solely in-frame clones and lacks some. The DNA gave D and trimming, while V, J and clone size come from that table. The sample has hundreds of thousands of clones; around 86% are singletons. The CDR3 is made up of 15 amino acids. The germline V and J ends were trimmed by 6 bases and 1 base, with 16 bases remaining between them. Germline loops: CDR1 ENHRY, CDR2 SYGVKD. The participants were between about 18 and 90 years old and came from about two dozen US areas. Donors were grouped by their self-reported clinical history. This sample was included in a study of blood T cell repertoires in COVID-19. Whole-study context: The United States, Italy and Spain supplied acute and convalescent COVID-19 samples.

This chain joins TRBV10-3 and TRBJ2-7; possibly TRBD1 for D (6 bases). Source material: PBMCs or T cells enriched from blood (not recorded which). The source of this sequence is a young man who had recovered from COVID-19. The CDR3 DNA sequence: TGTGCCATCAGGGACCGGGACAAGTCGTCCTACGAGCAGTACTTC. Amino acids: CAIRDRDKSSYEQYF.